These 25 T cell receptor beta chains were sequenced from one sample in a study of T cells after yellow fever vaccination. TCRdb independently ran MiXCR on the 5' RACE reads; one entry per CDR3 protein. The table lists 100,000 to 150,000 distinct CDR3 sequences, under 9% of them singletons. The source material was CD8+ T cells sorted from PBMCs, sampled on the day of the yellow fever booster vaccination. These receptors were obtained from a man between 18 and 35 years old who received the YFV17D yellow fever vaccine.

The chain links TRBV7-9 to TRBJ2-7; 10 bases map to TRBD1. The V gene end was trimmed by 5 bases and the J gene end by 7 bases; junction bases not matched to a gene: 14. Looked up from germline, CDR1 is SEHNR and CDR2 is FQNEAQ (reference sequence). The CDR3 covers 16 residues. The CDR3 spells CASSPPGQGTVREQYF. As DNA, the CDR3 is TGTGCCAGCAGCCCGCCGGGACAGGGGACGGTCCGGGAGCAGTACTTC.

The rearrangement joins TRBV4-1 to TRBJ2-7; a weak D match, TRBD1 (6 bases). Germline CDR1 MGHRA, CDR2 YSYEKL. The CDR3 runs 15 residues. Trimming left V 4 bases short and J 0 bases short, with 13 bases between. CDR3 in amino acids: CASSPDRFSSYEQYV. In nucleotides, the CDR3 is TGCGCCAGCAGCCCCGACAGGTTCAGCTCCTACGAGCAGTACGTC.

This clonotype was counted ten times or more. The rearrangement joins TRBV9 to TRBJ1-5, with 7 bases that match TRBD1. J lost 0 bases, V lost 3 bases, and 3 bases had no gene match. Per the germline V gene, CDR1 is SGDLS and CDR2 is YYNGEE. This CDR3 spans 15 amino acids. The CDR3 coding sequence is TGTGCCAGCAGCGAAACAGGGGATAGCAATCAGCCCCAGCATTTT. Protein sequence: CASSETGDSNQPQHF.

This clonotype was counted at least ten times. V and J are TRBV7-9 and TRBJ2-2; no firm D call. Trimming left V 3 bases short and J 7 bases short, with 3 bases between. In germline, CDR1 is SEHNR, CDR2 FQNEAQ (reference sequence). The CDR3 consists of 11 residues. CDR3 sequence reads: CASSLNGELFF. The CDR3 DNA is TGTGCCAGCAGCTTGAACGGGGAGCTGTTTTTT.

This clonotype was seen a handful of times. The genes are TRBV12-3 or TRBV12-4 and TRBJ2-5; 8 bases fit TRBD1. The CDR3 spans 15 residues. Trimming removed 5 bases from V and 3 bases from J; junction bases left unmatched: 8. CDR3 coding DNA: TGTGCCAGCAGTGGAGTGGGACAGGAAAAAGAGACCCAGTACTTC. Translated, it gives CASSGVGQEKETQYF.

Only a few counts were recorded for this clonotype. The chain combines TRBV19 with TRBJ1-1, with TRBD1 matching 7 bases. In germline, CDR1 is LNHDA, CDR2 SQIVND (reference sequence). V trimming: 5 bases; J trimming: 4 bases; junction bases outside the gene matches: 7. This CDR3 comprises 14 residues. CDR3 region: CASSLQGIGTEAFF. CDR3 coding DNA: TGTGCCAGTAGTTTACAGGGGATTGGCACTGAAGCTTTCTTT.

This clonotype was counted many times. The chain is built from TRBV3-1 and TRBJ2-5, with TRBD1 matching over 7 bases. With 1 base clipped from V and 3 bases from J, the junction kept 11 bases outside the gene matches. The CDR3 extends over 17 amino acids. Germline V lookup: CDR1 LGHDT, CDR2 YNNKEL (reference sequence). The CDR3: CASSQVSRRDSEETQYF. CDR3 nucleotide sequence: TGTGCCAGCAGCCAAGTAAGCCGCCGGGACAGTGAAGAGACCCAGTACTTC.

At least ten counts were recorded for this clonotype. The V call is TRBV4-1, the J call TRBJ2-3; 8 bases line up with TRBD1. V lost 0 bases and J lost 3; bases outside the gene matches: 2. CDR1 and CDR2 from the germline V gene are MGHRA and YSYEKL. The CDR3 spans 15 residues. CDR3 DNA sequence: TGCGCCAGCAGCCAAGATCGGGACAGGACAGATACGCAGTATTTT. Protein: CASSQDRDRTDTQYF.

This clonotype turned up a few times. The V gene is TRBV7-9, the J gene TRBJ2-1; 7 bases are shared with TRBD1. Germline loops: CDR1 SEHNR, CDR2 FQNEAQ (reference sequence). The CDR3 contains 16 residues. The J segment lost 3 bases and the V segment lost 3 bases, leaving 8 bases of the junction unmatched. CDR3 bases: TGTGCCAGCAGCTTCTTGAGGGGGCTCGACTACAATGAGCAGTTCTTC. As protein: CASSFLRGLDYNEQFF.

This clonotype was detected a few times. The chain joins TRBV27 to TRBJ1-1; D gene uncertain. The CDR3 contains 14 residues. Germline V gene lookup returns CDR1 MNHEY and CDR2 SMNVEV (reference sequence). Trimming took off 5 bases at V and 4 bases at J, with 14 bases between the two ends. CDR3 amino acids: CASSPRSGFTEAFF. The CDR3 region has the DNA TGTGCCAGCAGTCCTCGGTCGGGATTCACTGAAGCTTTCTTT.

This chain links TRBV2 with TRBJ2-7, with no clear D. Germline-derived CDR1 and CDR2 are SNHLY and FYNNEI. This CDR3 is 15 amino acids long. Trimming took off 2 bases at V and 2 bases at J, with 13 bases between the two ends. CDR3 region: CASSELVSPPYEQYV. CDR3 nucleotide sequence: TGTGCCAGCAGTGAATTGGTTTCGCCCCCCTACGAGCAGTACGTC.

This clonotype was seen only a few times. V and J are TRBV6-1 and TRBJ2-4; 7 bases line up with TRBD2. After removal of 2 bases from V and 4 bases from J, the junction contained 8 bases not matched to a gene. The CDR3 sequence is 16 residues long. From germline, CDR1 is MNHNS and CDR2 SASEGT. CDR3 sequence: CASSETEASGKNIQYF. In DNA, the CDR3 is TGTGCCAGCAGTGAAACGGAGGCTAGCGGTAAAAACATTCAGTACTTC.

This clonotype was picked up a small number of times. DNA for the CDR3: TGCGCCAGCAGCCAAGATGGGGGGGCCTACGAGCAGTACTTC. Protein: CASSQDGGAYEQYF. The chain couples TRBV4-1 to TRBJ2-7; the match to TRBD2 covers 7 bases. CDR1 is MGHRA and CDR2 is YSYEKL in the germline V gene. After removal of 0 bases from V and 2 bases from J, the junction contained 1 base not matched to a gene. There are 14 residues in the CDR3.

The rearrangement uses TRBV7-2 and TRBJ2-2; the D gene could be TRBD1 or TRBD2 (7 bases each). CDR1 and CDR2 from the germline V gene are SGHTA and FQGNSA. This CDR3 comprises 14 residues. V lost 6 bases, J lost 6 bases, and 14 bases lay in between. The CDR3 coding sequence is TGTGCCAGCAGGTCACAGGGGAGGGCCGGGGAGCTGTTTTTT. It encodes CASRSQGRAGELFF.

The chain has TRBV4-1 and TRBJ1-2; D gene uncertain. The germline V and J ends were trimmed by 3 bases and 1 base, with 12 bases remaining between them. The V gene's germline CDR1 is MGHRA and CDR2 YSYEKL. The CDR3 loop spans 15 amino acids. CDR3: CASSQGPHLNYGYTF. Written as DNA, the CDR3 is TGCGCCAGCAGCCAGGGCCCCCACCTTAACTATGGCTACACCTTC.

A few counts support this clonotype. The CDR3 nucleotides read TGTGCCAGCAGTTACGGACTAGCCAAAAACATTCAGTACTTC. Protein product: CASSYGLAKNIQYF. J is TRBJ2-4 and V is TRBV6-6; D possibly corresponds to TRBD2 (5 bases). This CDR3 is built from 14 residues. CDR1 MNHNY and CDR2 SVGAGI come from the germline V gene (reference sequence). Trimming cost V 2 bases and J 0 bases, with 5 bases left between them.

This chain links TRBV7-2 with TRBJ1-4; no firm D call. The V gene lost 4 bases and the J gene lost 7 bases, with 19 bases spanning the gap. This CDR3 comprises 16 residues. Per germline, CDR1 SGHTA and CDR2 FQGNSA. This CDR3 reads CASSSFPNSRIEKLFF. Here the CDR3 DNA reads TGTGCCAGCAGCTCCTTCCCTAATTCGAGAATTGAAAAACTGTTTTTT.

This clonotype has a count of ten or more. The V and J genes are TRBV29-1 and TRBJ1-1; TRBD1 matches at 7 bases. The CDR3 is 13 residues long. V shed 3 bases, J shed 3 bases, and the junction held 4 bases outside the gene matches. Germline V CDR1 and CDR2: SQVTM, ANQGSEA. The CDR3 DNA reads as TGCAGCGTTGATACAGGGGAGGACACTGAAGCTTTCTTT. Translating it yields CSVDTGEDTEAFF.

V and J are TRBV5-1 and TRBJ2-3, with TRBD2 matching 7 bases. The CDR3 is 17 residues long. Germline loops: CDR1 SGHRS, CDR2 YFSETQ. J gave up 1 base and V 1 base, and 9 bases lay outside the gene matches. The CDR3 loop reads CASSLLSLSGGTDTQYF. DNA of the CDR3: TGCGCCAGCAGCTTGTTAAGCCTAAGCGGGGGCACAGATACGCAGTATTTT.

This clonotype came up many times. This chain joins TRBV12-3 or TRBV12-4 and TRBJ2-5; D gene unclear. This CDR3 region has 14 residues. Trimming cost V 1 base and J 2 bases, with 8 bases left between them. CDR3 amino acids: CASSLVRLQETQYF. CDR3 bases: TGTGCCAGCAGTTTAGTCAGGCTACAAGAGACCCAGTACTTC.

The chain links TRBV6-2 or TRBV6-3 to TRBJ2-3; 9 nucleotides line up with TRBD2. CDR1 is MNHEY, CDR2 SVGEGT, per germline. This CDR3 comprises 18 residues. The ends lost 4 bases at V and 0 bases at J; junction bases unmatched: 11. The CDR3: CASSSLVAGEFSTDTQYF. The CDR3 DNA reads as TGTGCCAGCAGTTCCCTTGTAGCGGGGGAGTTTAGCACAGATACGCAGTATTTT.

The chain combines TRBV7-2 with TRBJ2-2; D is possibly TRBD2 (6 bases). The CDR3 sequence is 16 residues long. The V gene's germline CDR1 is SGHTA and CDR2 FQGNSA. V gave up 5 bases and J gave up 5 bases, with 18 bases separating them. The CDR3 DNA is TGTGCCAGCAGCCCCGCTTTTGGTGGGGGGACCGGGGAGCTGTTTTTT. Encoded protein: CASSPAFGGGTGELFF.

The rearrangement joins TRBV4-1 to TRBJ2-3; 7 bases line up with TRBD1. Germline trimming cut 4 bases from V and 0 bases from J; bases unmatched to any gene: 4. Germline CDR1 MGHRA, CDR2 YSYEKL. CDR3 length: 15 amino acids. The CDR3: CASSPTGSSTDTQYF. In DNA form, the CDR3 reads TGCGCCAGCAGCCCGACAGGGTCTAGCACAGATACGCAGTATTTT.

This clonotype was observed a few times. This chain joins TRBV6-2 or TRBV6-3 and TRBJ1-1; D is unclear. V was clipped by 2 bases and J by 3 bases, with 10 bases between them. The V gene's germline CDR1 is MNHEY and CDR2 SVGEGT. The CDR3 totals 14 residues. CDR3 protein: CASSYGGIYTEAFF. Written as DNA, the CDR3 is TGTGCCAGCAGTTACGGTGGGATTTACACTGAAGCTTTCTTT.

This clonotype was recorded at least ten times. The V call is TRBV12-3 or TRBV12-4, the J call TRBJ1-1; tentative D call: TRBD1 (5 bases). The germline V and J ends were trimmed by 6 bases and 5 bases, with 13 bases remaining between them. The CDR3 runs 13 residues. The CDR3 spells CASREAGGTEAFF. CDR3 sequence (DNA): TGTGCCAGCAGGGAGGCGGGGGGGACTGAAGCTTTCTTT.